A selection of T cell receptor beta chains follows, all from one sample in a study of technical replicates of blood from a handful of donors. Clones were sequenced by immunoSEQ multiplex PCR, and TCRdb holds only the in-frame ones, with some missing. The repertoire includes about 89,000 clones, 94% of them detected once, and about 0.25% sits in the top ten. Sample: T cells isolated from PBMCs. The receptors were gathered from a human donor in good health. The CDR3 runs from the conserved cysteine through the conserved F or W. Fields, in order: V gene, clone size, J gene, D gene, CDR3 DNA, CDR3 protein. D genes are given only for firm matches. Rows may omit the clone size; those that give it use once, few, many or a size class.

TRBV7-9	.	TRBJ2-1	TRBD2	TGTGCCAGCAGCGGACGGACTAGCGGGGTTGGTGAGCAGTTCTTC	CASSGRTSGVGEQFF
TRBV27	.	TRBJ2-2	TRBD1	TGTGCCAGCAGAACCCCCCGGACAGGGTTGAACACCGGGGAGCTGTTTTTT	CASRTPRTGLNTGELFF
TRBV5-1	.	TRBJ1-4	TRBD1	TGCGCCAGCAGCCGGGGACAGGGAAACGAAAAACTGTTTTTT	CASSRGQGNEKLFF
TRBV27	.	TRBJ2-7	TRBD2	TGTGCCAGCAGTTTGCGGGGACTAGCGGGCGAATACGTGCAGTACTTC	CASSLRGLAGEYVQYF
TRBV29-1	.	TRBJ2-1	.	TGCAGCGTTGCTCCAAGTCTAAATGAGCAGTTCTTC	CSVAPSLNEQFF
TRBV30	once	TRBJ1-5	TRBD1	TGTGCCTGGAGTGGGGGTAGGGGGCGATTTGATCAGCCCCAGCATTTT	CAWSGGRGRFDQPQHF
TRBV29-1	.	TRBJ2-6	.	TGCAGCGTACGGGGTGGAGGGGGCTCGGGGGCCAACGTCCTGACTTTC	CSVRGGGGSGANVLTF
TRBV6-5	.	TRBJ2-1	TRBD1	TGTGCCAGCAGGCGGGACAGGGGGGACAATGAGCAGTTCTTC	CASRRDRGDNEQFF
TRBV7-9	.	TRBJ2-1	TRBD2	TGTGCCAGCGTCAACCCGGGACTAGAATCTAATGAGCAGTTCTTC	CASVNPGLESNEQFF
TRBV10-3	once	TRBJ2-1	.	TGTGCCATCAACCAACAGCAGGGGAATGAGCAGTTCTTC	CAINQQQGNEQFF
TRBV10-1	once	TRBJ2-5	TRBD1	TGCGCCAGCTCGACAGGGTTCCAAGAGACCCAGTACTTC	CASSTGFQETQYF
TRBV5-6	once	TRBJ2-3	TRBD2	TGTGCCAGCAGCCAGAAGCGGGGGGCCGGGACAGATACGCAGTATTTT	CASSQKRGAGTDTQYF
TRBV5-1	.	TRBJ1-2	TRBD1	TGCGCCAGCAGCTTGGAACTAGGGGGCCCCTGGAGGGGCTACACCTTC	CASSLELGGPWRGYTF
TRBV29-1	.	TRBJ1-1	.	TGCAGCGCACTACCTACTACAGGGAACACTGAAGCTTTCTTT	CSALPTTGNTEAFF
TRBV11-3	.	TRBJ2-1	.	TGTGCCAGCGGGCAGGAGGCTAGCTCATACCATGAGCAGTTCTTC	CASGQEASSYHEQFF
TRBV2	.	TRBJ2-6	TRBD1	TGTGCCAGCAGTGCCGGACAGGGAATCTCTGGGGCCAACGTCCTGACTTTC	CASSAGQGISGANVLTF
TRBV6-4	.	TRBJ2-2	.	TGTGCCAGCAGTGACCGGAGACTCGGGGAGCTGTTTTTT	CASSDRRLGELFF
TRBV7-2	.	TRBJ2-7	.	TGTGCCAGCAGCTTAGACCCGAGCTACGAGCAGTACTTC	CASSLDPSYEQYF
TRBV15	.	TRBJ2-3	.	TGTGCCACCAGCAGAGACTCTAGAGGCACAGATACGCAGTATTTT	CATSRDSRGTDTQYF
TRBV4-1	.	TRBJ1-4	.	TGCGCCAGCAGCCGCCCTCCTCTGACCACATTTCGCGGTACGAATGAAAAACTGTTTTTT	CASSRPPLTTFRGTNEKLFF
TRBV27	few	TRBJ2-2	.	TGTGCCAGCAGCCCTCTCGGGGGTAACACCGGGGAGCTGTTTTTT	CASSPLGGNTGELFF
TRBV5-5	.	TRBJ2-7	TRBD1	TGTGCCAGCAGCTTAGGGCAGGGGGCCGACGAGCAGTACTTC	CASSLGQGADEQYF
TRBV5-4	.	TRBJ2-7	.	TGTGCCAGCAGCTTGGTTCATTTGGGCTTTTCACCCTACGAGCAGTACTTC	CASSLVHLGFSPYEQYF
TRBV30	.	TRBJ2-5	.	TGTGCCTGGACTCCTGGCGAGACCCAGTACTTC	CAWTPGETQYF
TRBV10-3	.	TRBJ2-5	.	TGTGCCATCAGGGGGCTCCAAGAGACCCAGTACTTC	CAIRGLQETQYF